These 26 T cell receptor beta chains share one sample of origin, sequenced in a study of blood T cell repertoires in COVID-19. Sequencing used immunoSEQ multiplex PCR; TCRdb keeps in-frame clones, though not all of them. The table shows 150,000 to 200,000 clones, with 76% occurring only once. The sequenced sample consisted of PBMCs or T cells enriched from blood (not recorded which). The source of these receptors is a woman aged 45-60 years with acute COVID-19.

Turning to this clone: A junction boundary mismatches the germline segment, possibly from a read error. This chain links TRBV2 with TRBJ1-1, with D perhaps matching TRBD1 (6 bases). Germline CDR1 reads SNHLY; CDR2 reads FYNNEI. The CDR3 length is 13 residues. CDR3 bases: TGTGCCAGCAGCGAAGCGGGCGGGGGGCGAGCTTTCTTT. Translation gives CASSEAGGGRAFF.

V is TRBV24-1 and J is TRBJ1-5; tentative D call: TRBD1 (5 bases). Per germline, CDR1 KGHDR and CDR2 SFDVKD. V gave up 3 bases and J gave up 7 bases, with 15 bases separating them. CDR3 size: 15 residues. For the CDR3, the DNA is TGTGCCACCAGTGATCCGGGACCAGGGAGGCAGCCCCAGCATTTT. This sequence encodes CATSDPGPGRQPQHF.

V is TRBV23-1 and J is TRBJ1-6; 7 bases map to TRBD1. TRBV23-1 is an open reading frame, and its role is uncertain. The CDR3 runs to 19 residues. V lost 2 bases and J lost 5; bases outside the gene matches: 15. In nucleotides, the CDR3 is TGCGCCAGCAGTCAAGCGGGGACAGTTACCCCCCCGGATAATTCACCCCTCCACTTT. Its translation: CASSQAGTVTPPDNSPLHF.

The chain uses TRBV6-1 and TRBJ1-2, with D perhaps TRBD1 (5 bases). The CDR3 spans 16 residues. The germline V gene has CDR1 MNHNS and CDR2 SASEGT. Trimming removed 2 bases from V and 4 bases from J, with 17 bases in between. CDR3 nucleotide sequence: TGTGCCAGCAGTGAAAGGGGCGGGGACTCTCCCTATGGCTACACCTTC. Translation gives CASSERGGDSPYGYTF.

J is TRBJ1-4 and V is TRBV6-1; TRBD1 might be the D (5 bases). Germline V CDR1 and CDR2: MNHNS, SASEGT. The CDR3 is made up of 14 amino acids. V was clipped by 3 bases and J by 3 bases, with 8 bases between them. CDR3 bases: TGTGCCAGCAGTGAGACAGTTGCTAATGAAAAACTGTTTTTT. It translates to CASSETVANEKLFF.

Only a few counts were recorded for this clone. The chain joins TRBV19 to TRBJ1-4, with 7 bases identical to TRBD1. The ends lost 3 bases at V and 7 bases at J; junction bases unmatched: 8. Germline CDR1 reads LNHDA; CDR2 reads SQIVND (reference sequence). The CDR3 runs 15 residues. CDR3 amino acids: CASSIAGGISEKLFF. In DNA form, the CDR3 reads TGTGCCAGTAGTATTGCAGGGGGAATCAGTGAAAAACTGTTTTTT.

J is TRBJ1-2 and V is TRBV25-1; D perhaps matches TRBD1 (5 bases). The V and J ends lost 1 base and 1 base respectively, with 16 bases between them. The CDR3 is made up of 17 amino acids. From germline, CDR1 is MGHDK and CDR2 SYGVNS. In nucleotides, the CDR3 is TGTGCCAGCAGTGAATCCCCCCCAGGGCAGGGTAACTATGGCTACACCTTC. It translates to CASSESPPGQGNYGYTF.

The genes are TRBV9 and TRBJ2-2; no definite D call. V gave up 0 bases and J gave up 6 bases, with 9 bases separating them. The CDR3 runs to 14 residues. In germline, CDR1 is SGDLS, CDR2 YYNGEE. The CDR3 nucleotides are TGTGCCAGCAGCGTAGCTACCTTGCCCGGGGAGCTGTTTTTT. Translating it yields CASSVATLPGELFF.

The chain uses TRBV5-8 and TRBJ2-7, with unresolved D. V lost 3 bases and J 2 bases, leaving 6 bases between the germline ends. Germline values: CDR1 SGHTS, CDR2 YDEGEE. The CDR3 loop spans 12 amino acids. The CDR3 here is CASSSPPYEQYV. In DNA form, the CDR3 reads TGTGCCAGCAGCTCCCCTCCCTACGAGCAGTACGTC.

This chain links TRBV4-1 with TRBJ2-1; TRBD2 matches 8 bases. The length of the CDR3 is 14 residues. Trimming cost V 4 bases and J 9 bases; bases outside gene matches: 8. Germline loops: CDR1 MGHRA, CDR2 YSYEKL. The CDR3 DNA follows: TGCGCCAGCAGCCCGGGACTAGGGCATAGTGAGCAGTTCTTC. This gives the protein CASSPGLGHSEQFF.

The rearrangement joins TRBV27 to TRBJ2-1, with D unresolved. In germline, CDR1 is MNHEY, CDR2 SMNVEV (reference sequence). The CDR3 is 11 residues long. The V and J ends lost 5 bases and 14 bases respectively, with 13 bases between them. The CDR3 reads CASSHRVKEFF. CDR3 nucleotides: TGTGCCAGCAGTCACCGGGTCAAAGAGTTCTTC.

The V gene is TRBV4-3, the J gene TRBJ1-4; 7 bases fit TRBD1. After removal of 4 bases from V and 2 bases from J, the junction contained 4 bases not matched to a gene. CDR1 and CDR2 from the germline V gene are LGHNA and YSLEER. This CDR3 comprises 15 residues. The CDR3 DNA sequence: TGCGCCAGCAGCCTTCAGACAGGGACTAATGAAAAACTGTTTTTT. Its protein product is CASSLQTGTNEKLFF.

This rearrangement joins TRBV10-3 to TRBJ1-4; TRBD1 matches at 11 bases. After removal of 6 bases from V and 0 bases from J, the junction contained 3 bases not matched to a gene. Germline V gene data show CDR1 as ENHRY and CDR2 as SYGVKD. This CDR3 has 16 amino acids. CDR3 region: CAIRGDRGSTNEKLFF. Written as DNA, the CDR3 is TGTGCCATCAGGGGGGACAGGGGGTCAACTAATGAAAAACTGTTTTTT.

This clone has only one observation. The chain uses TRBV6-1 and TRBJ1-2, with 8 bases identical to TRBD1. CDR1 MNHNS and CDR2 SASEGT come from the germline V gene. Trimming removed 3 bases from V and 3 bases from J; junction bases left unmatched: 3. This CDR3 is built from 14 residues. The CDR3 here is CASSDAGGDYGYTF. CDR3 nucleotide sequence: TGTGCCAGCAGTGACGCAGGGGGCGACTATGGCTACACCTTC.

This sequence joins TRBV5-8 and TRBJ2-5, with a weak D call TRBD2 (7 bases). The CDR3 consists of 14 residues. Germline CDR1 reads SGHTS; CDR2 reads YDEGEE. The V and J ends lost 6 bases and 5 bases respectively, with 17 bases between them. The CDR3 spells CASNRGGGAETQYF. Written as DNA, the CDR3 is TGTGCCAGCAACCGGGGAGGGGGGGCGGAGACCCAGTACTTC. The full variable domain, with the rest looked up from reference TRBV5-8 and TRBJ2-5, is EAGVTQSPTHLIKTRGQQATLRCSPISGHTSVYWYQQALGLGLQFLLWYDEGEERNRGNFPPRFSGRQFPNYSSELNVNALELEDSALYLCASNRGGGAETQYFGPGTRLLVL.

The chain recombines TRBV11-2 with TRBJ1-5, with D maybe TRBD1 (5 bases). Germline CDR1 reads SGHAT; CDR2 reads FQNNGV. The V end lost 3 bases, the J end lost 6 bases, and 12 bases lay between the germline ends. The CDR3 is 14 amino acids. DNA for the CDR3: TGTGCCAGCAGCTTGGGAGGGGCGGGTCAGCCCCAGCATTTT. Translation: CASSLGGAGQPQHF.

The chain has TRBV6-5 and TRBJ1-2; perhaps TRBD1 as D (5 bases). This CDR3 contains 13 residues. CDR1 MNHEY and CDR2 SVGAGI come from the germline V gene. Trimming removed 10 bases at V and 0 bases at J, with 12 bases between. CDR3 in amino acids: CAMTVFTNYGYTF. The CDR3 coding sequence is TGTGCCATGACAGTCTTTACTAACTATGGCTACACCTTC.

The chain uses TRBV2 and TRBJ1-1; tentatively, D is TRBD1 (5 bases). This CDR3 region has 12 residues. CDR1 SNHLY and CDR2 FYNNEI come from the germline V gene. The V and J ends lost 11 bases and 6 bases respectively, with 16 bases between them. The CDR3 DNA reads TGTGCCCGAGCGGGGGTCGGCGCTGAAGCTTTCTTT. It specifies CARAGVGAEAFF.

The chain uses TRBV7-2 and TRBJ1-1; 8 bases fit TRBD1. The CDR3 is 15 residues long. V shed 6 bases and J 4 bases; nucleotides not matched to a gene: 10. Germline CDR1 and CDR2: SGHTA and FQGNSA. In nucleotides, the CDR3 is TGTGCCAGCAGATCCGGACAGGGCGGTTTCACTGAAGCTTTCTTT. Its protein is CASRSGQGGFTEAFF.

The chain combines TRBV30 with TRBJ1-6; D gene uncertain. There are 15 residues in the CDR3. From germline, CDR1 is GTSNPN and CDR2 SVGIG (reference sequence). V dropped 6 bases and J dropped 7 bases, with 19 bases sitting between them. CDR3 protein: CACEPPVAPNSPLHF. The CDR3 DNA follows: TGTGCCTGCGAACCTCCGGTTGCGCCCAATTCACCCCTCCACTTT.

The V gene is TRBV29-1, the J gene TRBJ2-3, with 13 bases matching TRBD2. The V gene end was trimmed by 7 bases and the J gene end by 4 bases; junction bases not matched to a gene: 11. The germline V gene has CDR1 SQVTM and CDR2 ANQGSEA. This CDR3 spans 16 amino acids. Here the CDR3 reads CSAKTPLAGGADTQYF. CDR3 in DNA: TGCAGCGCCAAGACCCCACTAGCGGGGGGGGCAGATACGCAGTATTTT.

Only one count was recorded for this clone. This chain links TRBV19 with TRBJ1-5; TRBD1 agrees at 8 bases. CDR3 length: 15 residues. The junction had 9 bases not matched to a gene; V was cut back by 4 bases and J by 7 bases. Germline CDR1 is LNHDA and CDR2 is SQIVND (reference sequence). The CDR3 DNA reads TGTGCCAGTAGTACCCCCCAGGGGGCGAGACAGCCCCAGCATTTT. This gives the protein CASSTPQGARQPQHF.

The chain is built from TRBV28 and TRBJ1-2; D remains unclear. CDR1 MDHEN and CDR2 SYDVKM come from the germline V gene. The CDR3 runs 14 residues. V was cut by 2 bases and J by 0 bases, with 7 bases left in between. The CDR3 loop is CASSLELANYGYTF. CDR3 sequence (DNA): TGTGCCAGCAGTTTAGAGTTAGCTAACTATGGCTACACCTTC.

The chain recombines TRBV3-1 (or the pseudogene TRBV3-2) with TRBJ1-4; 7 bases are a match to TRBD1. CDR1 is LGHDT and CDR2 is YNNKEL in the germline V gene (reference sequence). With 1 base clipped from V and 6 bases from J, the junction kept 8 bases outside the gene matches. The CDR3 covers 16 residues. The CDR3 sequence is CASSQAGTALDEKLFF. The CDR3 DNA reads as TGTGCCAGCAGCCAAGCGGGGACAGCACTCGATGAAAAACTGTTTTTT.

This clone was seen a few times. The chain uses TRBV6-2 or TRBV6-3 and TRBJ1-5; TRBD1 aligns across 7 bases. The V gene's germline CDR1 is MNHEY and CDR2 SVGEGT. V was clipped by 0 bases and J by 4 bases; unmatched bases: 12. The CDR3 runs to 18 residues. This CDR3 reads CASSYSMGQGGGNQPQHF. Written as DNA, the CDR3 is TGTGCCAGCAGTTACTCGATGGGCCAGGGGGGTGGAAATCAGCCCCAGCATTTT.

The CDR3 spells CASSPGGGTYEQYV. As DNA, the CDR3 is TGTGCCAGCAGTCCGGGGGGCGGCACCTACGAGCAGTACGTC. The chain is built from TRBV28 and TRBJ2-7; weak D call: TRBD2 (7 bases). The CDR3 has 14 residues. Between the trimmed V and J ends, which lost 5 bases and 2 bases, there was a span of 13 bases. Germline V gene lookup returns CDR1 MDHEN and CDR2 SYDVKM.